Sequencing of this T cell receptor beta chain was carried out in a study of OX40 agonist ivuxolimab in advanced cancers. About the research overall: As their treatment, patients were administered ivuxolimab, an agonistic anti-OX40 (CD134) antibody. Patients in the trial were receiving intravenous ivuxolimab every 2 weeks, at doses of 0.01 to 10 mg/kg. Findings of the study overall: At doses 0.1 to 3.0 mg/kg, CD4+ and CD8+ clones expanded.

Trimming cost V 6 bases and J 2 bases, with 8 bases left between them. The CDR3 runs to 13 residues. Germline lookup yields CDR1 MNHEY and CDR2 SMNVEV (reference sequence). The protocol was immunoSEQ multiplex PCR, while the TCRdb copy is restricted to in-frame clones and leaves out a portion. The sample consists of some 130,000 clones, over 75% of them appearing once. As regards this clone: Its antigen is as yet unknown.

The source was CD4+ or CD8+ T cells sorted from blood, collected in a trial of the OX40 agonist ivuxolimab. The chain employs TRBV27 and TRBJ1-3, with a weak D call TRBD1 (6 bases). The source is an adult with an advanced solid tumor such as melanoma, head and neck, liver or kidney cancer. The CDR3 DNA follows: TGTGCCAGCAGCCGACAGGCTGGAAACACCATATATTTT. It codes for CASSRQAGNTIYF.